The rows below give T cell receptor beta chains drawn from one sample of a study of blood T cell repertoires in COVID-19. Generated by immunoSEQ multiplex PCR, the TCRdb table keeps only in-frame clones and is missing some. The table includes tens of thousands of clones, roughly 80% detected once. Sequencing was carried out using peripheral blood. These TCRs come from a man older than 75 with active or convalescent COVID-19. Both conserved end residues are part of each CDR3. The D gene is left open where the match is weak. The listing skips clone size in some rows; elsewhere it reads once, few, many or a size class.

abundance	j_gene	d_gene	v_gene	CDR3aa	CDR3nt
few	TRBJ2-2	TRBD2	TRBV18	CASSPRLAGGPNTGELFF	TGTGCCAGCTCACCCAGACTAGCGGGGGGGCCGAACACCGGGGAGCTGTTTTTT
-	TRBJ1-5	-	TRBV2	CASRTDFSNQPQHF	TGTGCCAGCCGGACAGACTTTAGCAATCAGCCCCAGCATTTT
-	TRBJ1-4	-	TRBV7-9	CASSLGGQQNEKLFF	TGTGCCAGCAGCTTAGGAGGACAGCAGAATGAAAAACTGTTTTTT
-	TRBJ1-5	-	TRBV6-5	CASSYSPWGGNQPQHF	TGTGCCAGCAGTTACTCCCCGTGGGGGGGCAATCAGCCCCAGCATTTT
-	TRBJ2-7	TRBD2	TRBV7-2	CASSISGAYEQYF	TGTGCCAGCAGCATTAGCGGGGCCTACGAGCAGTACTTC
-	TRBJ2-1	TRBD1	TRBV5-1	CASSLGQGVHEQFF	TGCGCCAGCAGCTTGGGACAGGGTGTTCATGAGCAGTTCTTC
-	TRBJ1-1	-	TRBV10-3	CAIGGRGAGTEAFF	TGTGCCATCGGGGGCAGGGGAGCCGGCACTGAAGCTTTCTTT
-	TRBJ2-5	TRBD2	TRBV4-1	CASSQGVPTSGKETQYF	TGCGCCAGCAGCCAAGGGGTCCCGACTAGCGGGAAAGAGACCCAGTACTTC
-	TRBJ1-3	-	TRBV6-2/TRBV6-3	CASSLLAALGNTIYF	TGTGCCAGCAGCCTACTGGCAGCGCTCGGGAACACCATATATTTT
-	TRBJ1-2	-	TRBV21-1	CASSFRLRNGYTF	TGTGCCAGCAGCTTCCGCCTCAGGAATGGCTACACCTTC
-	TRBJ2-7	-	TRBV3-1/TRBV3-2	CASSQGLSGEQYF	TGTGCCAGCAGCCAAGGCTTGTCGGGCGAGCAGTACTTC
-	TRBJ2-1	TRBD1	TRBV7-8	CASSLADRGRGGNEQFF	TGTGCCAGCAGCTTAGCGGACAGGGGAAGGGGTGGAAATGAGCAGTTCTTC
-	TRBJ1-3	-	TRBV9	CASSVGGGNTIYF	TGTGCCAGCAGCGTAGGAGGAGGAAACACCATATATTTT